The 10 T cell receptor beta chains presented below share a single source sample, sequenced in a study of blood T cells in healthy people across ages. Using a J-beta primer mix together with a sample-barcoded 5' primer, a second PCR was run for roughly 6 to 12 cycles. MiXCR, applied by TCRdb to the 5' RACE reads, yields one record per CDR3 protein. The sample has some 790,000 distinct CDR3 sequences, 29% seen once. The sample comprised blood. The receptors here all came from a woman of 80 years or more in good health.

This clonotype was observed a single time. This may be a read error: a much more frequent sequence differs by one nucleotide. V and J are TRBV11-2 and TRBJ2-5; tentative D call: TRBD1 (5 bases). This CDR3 comprises 14 residues. The germline V gene encodes CDR1 SGHAT and CDR2 FQNNGV. DNA of the CDR3: TGTGCCAGCAGCTTCCGACAGCTACAAGAGATCCAGTACTTC. Translating it yields CASSFRQLQEIQYF.

In this sample, this clonotype turned up a few times. This chain connects TRBV11-2 to TRBJ1-6; D is possibly TRBD1 (6 bases). This CDR3 has 15 residues. V lost 5 bases, J lost 7 bases, and 15 bases lay in between. CDR1 SGHAT and CDR2 FQNNGV come from the germline V gene. The CDR3 coding sequence is TGTGCCAGCAGCGGTCAAGACAGGAGCAATTCACCCCTCCACTTT. It codes for CASSGQDRSNSPLHF.

This clonotype was counted many times. This chain connects TRBV7-2 to TRBJ2-5; possible D gene TRBD2, 7 bases. The CDR3 totals 14 residues. V was cut by 4 bases and J by 5 bases, with 14 bases left in between. CDR1 SGHTA and CDR2 FQGNSA come from the germline V gene. The CDR3 protein is CASSSAGRGETQYF. As DNA, the CDR3 is TGTGCCAGCAGCTCGGCGGGGAGGGGGGAGACCCAGTACTTC.

This clonotype showed up just a few times. The CDR3 nucleotides are TGTGCCAGCAGCCAACCGGGACAGGGTGTAACTGAAGCTTTCTTT. It encodes CASSQPGQGVTEAFF. The V gene is TRBV3-1, the J gene TRBJ1-1, with 9 bases aligning to TRBD1. Unmatched junction bases numbered 6, after V lost 2 bases and J lost 5 bases. Germline V gene data show CDR1 as LGHDT and CDR2 as YNNKEL (reference sequence). This CDR3 is built from 15 residues. The whole variable domain, filled in from reference TRBV3-1 and TRBJ1-1, reads DTAVSQTPKYLVTQMGNDKSIKCEQNLGHDTMYWYKQDSKKFLKIMFSYNNKELIINETVPNRFSPKSPDKAHLNLHINSLELGDSAVYFCASSQPGQGVTEAFFGQGTRLTVV.

This clonotype has a handful of counts. The chain is built from TRBV9 and TRBJ2-3; 11 positions match TRBD2. The CDR3 is made up of 17 amino acids. With V trimmed by 0 bases and J by 5 bases, 8 bases remained unmatched. CDR1 is SGDLS, CDR2 YYNGEE, per germline. The chain's CDR3 is CASSVASLAGGGDTQYF. In DNA, the CDR3 is TGTGCCAGCAGCGTAGCCAGCTTAGCGGGGGGGGGAGATACGCAGTATTTT.

The chain recombines TRBV28 with TRBJ2-1, with 11 bases identical to TRBD2. The length of the CDR3 is 17 residues. CDR1 is MDHEN, CDR2 SYDVKM, per germline. Unmatched junction bases numbered 13, after V lost 8 bases and J lost 4 bases. CDR3 bases: TGTGCCAGCTCGACAACCACTAGCGGGGGCCAATACAATGAGCAGTTCTTC. Protein sequence: CASSTTTSGGQYNEQFF.

This clonotype has only a few counts. Possible read error: a much larger clone is one base away. J is TRBJ2-1 and V is TRBV12-3 or TRBV12-4, with TRBD1 identical over 9 bases. After removal of 3 bases from V and 6 bases from J, the junction contained 6 bases not matched to a gene. The CDR3 sequence is 15 residues long. CDR3: CASSFWDRVGNEQFF. CDR3 DNA sequence: TGTGCCAGCAGTTTCTGGGACAGGGTGGGCAATGAGCAGTTCTTC.

This clonotype was seen at least ten times. The CDR3 region is CSARDSRLASNQPQHF. DNA for the CDR3: TGCAGTGCTAGAGATTCCCGATTAGCTAGCAATCAGCCCCAGCATTTT. The chain combines TRBV20-1 with TRBJ1-5; no firm D call. This CDR3 region has 16 residues. Germline loops: CDR1 DFQATT, CDR2 SNEGSKA (reference sequence). Trimming shortened V by 0 bases and J by 0 bases, and 12 bases separated the two germline ends.

This clonotype has more than one count but fewer than ten. The V and J genes are TRBV7-2 and TRBJ1-5; D not resolved. The CDR3 contains 15 residues. V lost 1 base to trimming and J lost 4 bases, with 11 bases between them. Germline CDR1 reads SGHTA; CDR2 reads FQGNSA. The CDR3 DNA reads as TGTGCCAGCAGCTTAGAATTGGAAATAAATCAGCCCCAGCATTTT. Translation: CASSLELEINQPQHF.

This clonotype was seen repeatedly, ten times or more. The V gene is TRBV5-6, the J gene TRBJ2-5; TRBD1 agrees at 10 bases. The CDR3 loop spans 17 amino acids. Germline V lookup: CDR1 SGHDT, CDR2 YYEEEE. The J segment lost 0 bases and the V segment lost 2 bases, leaving 7 bases of the junction unmatched. This CDR3 is CASSLRTGGTYQETQYF. DNA for the CDR3: TGTGCCAGCAGCTTAAGGACAGGGGGGACGTACCAAGAGACCCAGTACTTC.